This record concerns one TCR beta chain sequence. The V gene's germline CDR1 is LGHDT and CDR2 YNNKEL (reference sequence). V was clipped by 5 bases and J by 5 bases, with 18 bases between them. The CDR3 spans 15 residues. The data were obtained in a study of blood T cell repertoires in COVID-19. Study summary: Sources were T cells, B-cell-depleted T cells, or PBMCs; the material itself was cDNA or gDNA.

Only in-frame clones appear in the TCRdb table, and some are missing; sequencing was by immunoSEQ multiplex PCR. The data hold approximately 200,000 clones, with approximately 85% observed a single time. This chain connects TRBV3-1 (or the pseudogene TRBV3-2) to TRBJ2-5; D is perhaps TRBD1 (6 bases). This sequence originates from a human donor with active or convalescent COVID-19. The donor label of this sample is uncertain. The sequenced sample consisted of peripheral blood. The CDR3 DNA follows: TGTGCCAGCAGCTCCAGGGGCGTCCGACAGGAGACCCAGTACTTC. The encoded protein is CASSSRGVRQETQYF.